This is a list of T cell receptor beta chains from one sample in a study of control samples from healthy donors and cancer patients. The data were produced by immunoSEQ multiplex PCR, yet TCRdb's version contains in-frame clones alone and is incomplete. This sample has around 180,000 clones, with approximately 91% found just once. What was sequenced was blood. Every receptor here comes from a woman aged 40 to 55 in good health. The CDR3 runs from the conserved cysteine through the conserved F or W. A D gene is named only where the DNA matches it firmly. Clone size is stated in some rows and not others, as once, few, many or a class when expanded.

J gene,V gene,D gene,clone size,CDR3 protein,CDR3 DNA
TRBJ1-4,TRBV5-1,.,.,CASSFISEEKLFF,TGCGCCAGCAGCTTTATCAGTGAGGAAAAACTGTTTTTT
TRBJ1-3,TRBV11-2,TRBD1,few,CASSPGQGGNTIYF,TGTGCCAGCAGCCCCGGACAGGGTGGAAACACCATATATTTT
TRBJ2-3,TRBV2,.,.,CASSEGPLTDTQYF,TGTGCCAGCAGTGAGGGACCACTCACAGATACGCAGTATTTT
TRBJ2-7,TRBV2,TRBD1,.,CASSRDSYEQYF,TGTGCCAGCAGTCGGGACAGCTACGAGCAGTACTTC
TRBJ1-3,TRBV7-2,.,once,CASSLVGGNTIYF,TGTGCCAGCAGCTTAGTAGGTGGAAACACCATATATTTT
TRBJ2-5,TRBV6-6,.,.,CASSPLETQYF,TGTGCCAGCAGTCCGTTGGAGACCCAGTACTTC
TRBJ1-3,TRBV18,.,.,CASSPGTTGNTIYF,TGTGCCAGCTCGCCAGGGACAACTGGAAACACCATATATTTT
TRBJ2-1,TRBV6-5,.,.,CASSRDRYNEQFF,TGTGCCAGCAGTAGAGACAGATACAATGAGCAGTTCTTC
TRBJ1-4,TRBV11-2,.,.,CASSLGQGSEKLFF,TGTGCCAGCAGCTTAGGGCAGGGGAGTGAAAAACTGTTTTTT
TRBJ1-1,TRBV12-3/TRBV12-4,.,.,CASSWTVNTEAFF,TGTGCCAGCAGCTGGACGGTGAACACTGAAGCTTTCTTT
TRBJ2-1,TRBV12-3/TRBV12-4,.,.,CASSLGWGYEQFF,TGTGCCAGCAGTTTAGGGTGGGGATATGAGCAGTTCTTC
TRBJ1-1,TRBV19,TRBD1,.,CASQTLPGTDNTEAFF,TGTGCCAGTCAGACCCTACCGGGGACAGACAACACTGAAGCTTTCTTT
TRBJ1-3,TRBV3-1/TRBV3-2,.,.,CASSQGRVSGNTIYF,TGTGCCAGCAGCCAAGGTCGGGTCTCTGGAAACACCATATATTTT
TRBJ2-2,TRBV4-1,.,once,CASSQDQGTGELFF,TGCGCCAGCAGCCAAGATCAGGGCACCGGGGAGCTGTTTTTT
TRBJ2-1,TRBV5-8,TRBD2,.,CASSRDYGQFF,TGTGCCAGCAGCCGGGACTACGGGCAGTTCTTC
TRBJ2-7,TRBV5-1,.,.,CASSLDNRPTYEQYF,TGCGCCAGCAGCTTGGATAACCGACCTACCTACGAGCAGTACTTC
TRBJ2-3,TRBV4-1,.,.,CASSQRSLNTDTQYF,TGCGCCAGCAGCCAAAGGTCGCTCAACACAGATACGCAGTATTTT
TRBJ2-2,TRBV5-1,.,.,CASSADRDTGELFF,TGCGCCAGCAGCGCGGACCGGGACACCGGGGAGCTGTTTTTT
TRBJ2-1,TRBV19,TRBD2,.,CASTEAGGLNEQFF,TGTGCCAGTACCGAAGCGGGGGGGCTGAATGAGCAGTTCTTC
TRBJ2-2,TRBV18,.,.,CASSPGAPNTGELFF,TGTGCCAGCTCACCAGGGGCGCCGAACACCGGGGAGCTGTTTTTT
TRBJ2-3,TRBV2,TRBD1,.,CATSRGPNTDTQYF,TGTGCCACCTCAAGGGGGCCTAACACAGATACGCAGTATTTT
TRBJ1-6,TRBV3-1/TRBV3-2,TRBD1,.,CASSLTGDNSPLHF,TGTGCCAGCAGCCTGACAGGGGATAATTCACCCCTCCACTTT
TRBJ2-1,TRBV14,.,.,CASSQESPTLEFF,TGTGCCAGCAGCCAAGAGTCCCCAACCTTGGAGTTCTTC
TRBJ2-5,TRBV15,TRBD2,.,CATSREGLAGGGSGTQYF,TGTGCCACCAGCAGAGAGGGACTAGCGGGGGGCGGCAGTGGGACCCAGTACTTC
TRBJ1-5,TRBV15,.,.,CATSRTSTNQPQHF,TGTGCCACCAGCCGAACAAGTACCAATCAGCCCCAGCATTTT
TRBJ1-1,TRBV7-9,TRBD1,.,CASSLSHSDRANTEAFF,TGTGCCAGCAGCTTATCCCATTCAGACAGGGCGAACACTGAAGCTTTCTTT
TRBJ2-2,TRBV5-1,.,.,CASSLLRNTGELFF,TGCGCCAGCAGCTTGCTGAGAAACACCGGGGAGCTGTTTTTT
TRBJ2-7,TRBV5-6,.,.,CASSPWSSYEQYF,TGTGCCAGCAGCCCCTGGAGCTCCTACGAGCAGTACTTC
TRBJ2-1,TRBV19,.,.,CASSWGNNEQFF,TGTGCCAGTAGTTGGGGAAACAATGAGCAGTTCTTC
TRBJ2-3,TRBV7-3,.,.,CASSFGRWGDTQYF,TGTGCCAGCAGCTTTGGTCGATGGGGAGATACGCAGTATTTT
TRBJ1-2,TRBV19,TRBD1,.,CASSIYGTGFSYGYTF,TGTGCCAGTAGTATATATGGGACAGGGTTCTCCTATGGCTACACCTTC
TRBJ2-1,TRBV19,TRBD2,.,CASRGTSGISYNEQFF,TGTGCCAGTAGGGGGACTAGCGGGATATCCTACAATGAGCAGTTCTTC
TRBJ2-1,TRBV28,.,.,CASSPEWDSGMNEQFF,TGTGCCAGCAGCCCTGAGTGGGATAGTGGCATGAATGAGCAGTTCTTC